This is a list of T cell receptor beta chains from one sample in a study of blood T cell repertoires in COVID-19. The assay was immunoSEQ multiplex PCR, and TCRdb's table has in-frame clones only and misses some. This table has over 140,000 clones, 80% to 85% appearing once. The sequenced material came from peripheral blood. These receptors came from a woman aged 55-69 years with acute or convalescent COVID-19. Each CDR3 is given with its conserved first and last residue.

V gene	J gene	CDR3 protein
TRBV11-2	TRBJ1-1	CASSLDRDSEAFF
TRBV4-1	TRBJ1-5	CASSQEESALQPQHF
TRBV28	TRBJ2-7	CASTSSSYEQYF
TRBV5-5	TRBJ2-5	CASSLGRFSGLQETQYF
TRBV5-4	TRBJ2-7	CASKPGSSSYEQYF
TRBV7-8	TRBJ2-2	CASSRGLAETGELFF
TRBV9	TRBJ2-1	CASSVVASGFYEQFF
TRBV4-1	TRBJ2-2	CASSRSSGSQTGELFF
TRBV6-5	TRBJ2-3	CASSYERTDTQYF
TRBV25-1	TRBJ1-2	CASSRRQGMGYTF
TRBV3-1/TRBV3-2	TRBJ1-1	CASSQGAADQGEAFF
TRBV6-6	TRBJ2-7	CASGGEVYEQYF
TRBV13	TRBJ1-1	CASSPTGRGEAFF
TRBV28	TRBJ2-7	CASSFTTSLAGSYEQYF
TRBV29-1	TRBJ1-1	CSSQSTNPGEAFF
TRBV12-3/TRBV12-4	TRBJ2-7	CASRLAGTGQYF
TRBV6-5	TRBJ1-4	CASTPLAGGEKLFF
TRBV9	TRBJ2-3	CASSTGLAGRADTQYF
TRBV11-2	TRBJ1-5	CASSFESNQPQHF
TRBV6-5	TRBJ1-1	CASSIQGASAFF
TRBV11-2	TRBJ2-7	CASSLVKTNEQYF
TRBV24-1	TRBJ2-1	CATSDPGLLAGGYNEQFF
TRBV4-1	TRBJ2-5	CASSQAGRTETQYF
TRBV28	TRBJ1-5	CASTEDSNQPQHF
TRBV10-3	TRBJ1-1	CAISTGASPEAFF
TRBV2	TRBJ2-7	CASRREYEQYF
TRBV28	TRBJ1-1	CASRLGAEEAFF
TRBV28	TRBJ1-3	CASSTIGTVSGNTIYF
TRBV19	TRBJ2-2	CARKPGGDTITGTGELFF
TRBV30	TRBJ1-2	CAWSVRGRNGYTF
TRBV30	TRBJ1-1	CAWSSPDTLVGEAFF
TRBV5-5	TRBJ2-2	CASSLASNTGELFF
TRBV7-6	TRBJ2-3	CASSLDTGQAADTQYF
TRBV7-2	TRBJ1-2	CASSFDPAGYGYTF
TRBV19	TRBJ2-1	CASTTTFSSYNEQFF
TRBV9	TRBJ2-4	CASSVEPSGTAKNIQYF
TRBV9	TRBJ2-3	CASSPMDRAISRDTQYF